This T cell receptor (beta chain) originates from a study of siplizumab effects on memory and regulatory T cells. Unstimulated naive, memory, effector memory and TEMRA subsets from three donor pairs underwent sequencing. Repertoires were generated with immunoSEQ multiplex PCR, while TCRdb's copy carries only in-frame clones and drops some. The sample includes about 52,000 clones, approximately 97% of them seen just once. Germline V gene data show CDR1 as MNHEY and CDR2 as SVGAGI. The CDR3 contains 13 residues. The ends lost 6 bases at V and 6 bases at J; junction bases unmatched: 2. With regard to this clone: No antigen is known for it.

Points from the study as a whole: Contribution to the alloresponse seemed major for naive T cells, which also seemed more diverse than memory cells. Siplizumab caused a significant drop in alloreactive sequences traceable to unstimulated CD4+ memory cells. Left unconfirmed was the suppressive function of proliferating Tregs from siplizumab cultures.

The sequencing input was naive CD4+ T cells sorted from blood. The receptor comes from a human donor in good health. The V gene is TRBV6-5, the J gene TRBJ1-4, with 9 bases identical to TRBD1. CDR3 in DNA: TGTGCCAGCAGACAGGGGGCGGATGAAAAACTGTTTTTT. Its protein product is CASRQGADEKLFF.